This T cell receptor beta chain derives from a study of cytomegalovirus exposure and HLA in healthy donors. Points from the study as a whole: In a later analysis, TCR beta V- and J-gene trimming showed a link to a missense DCLRE1C variant. Links to common viral pathogens appeared, in a later analysis, for several of the most significant clusters. Most TCR sequences were rare, but some public TCRs occurred in many donors.

The ends were cut back, 7 bases at V and 7 bases at J, with 11 bases in the middle. This CDR3 spans 11 amino acids. Germline V gene sequence: CDR1 MNHEY, CDR2 SVGAGI. Both 60 Vbeta primers and 13 Jbeta primers went into the PCR. Using immunoSEQ multiplex PCR, the repertoire was profiled, and TCRdb retains in-frame clones only, with some absent. The table records some 97,000 clones, approximately 70% of them present only once. Remarks on this clone: What it binds is not known.

The TCR comes from a woman aged 18-29 years in good health and CMV-seropositive. Sample: PBMCs. The V call is TRBV6-5, the J call TRBJ2-7; TRBD2 might be the D (6 bases). The CDR3: CASTQGREQYF. For the CDR3, the DNA is TGTGCCAGCACCCAAGGGAGGGAGCAGTACTTC.